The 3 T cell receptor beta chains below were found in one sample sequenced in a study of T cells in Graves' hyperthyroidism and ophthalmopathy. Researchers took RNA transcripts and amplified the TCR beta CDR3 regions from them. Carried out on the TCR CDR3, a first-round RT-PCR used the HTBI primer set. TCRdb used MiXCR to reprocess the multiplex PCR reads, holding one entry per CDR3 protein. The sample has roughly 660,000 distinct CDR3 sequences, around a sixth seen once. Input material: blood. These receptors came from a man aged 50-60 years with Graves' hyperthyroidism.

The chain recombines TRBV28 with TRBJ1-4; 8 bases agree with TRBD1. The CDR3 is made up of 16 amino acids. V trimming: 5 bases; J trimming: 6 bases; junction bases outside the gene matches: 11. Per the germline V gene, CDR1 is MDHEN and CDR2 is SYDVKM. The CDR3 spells CASSQSPGGAYEKLFF. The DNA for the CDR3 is TGTGCCAGCAGTCAATCCCCAGGGGGCGCTTATGAAAAACTGTTTTTT.

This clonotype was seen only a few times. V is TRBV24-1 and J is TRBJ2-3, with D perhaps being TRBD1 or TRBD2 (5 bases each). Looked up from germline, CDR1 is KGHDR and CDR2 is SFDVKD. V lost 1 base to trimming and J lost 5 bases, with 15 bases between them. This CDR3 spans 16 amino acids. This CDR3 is CATSDFYTGAGDTQYF. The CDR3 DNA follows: TGTGCCACCAGTGATTTCTACACCGGGGCAGGAGATACGCAGTATTTT.

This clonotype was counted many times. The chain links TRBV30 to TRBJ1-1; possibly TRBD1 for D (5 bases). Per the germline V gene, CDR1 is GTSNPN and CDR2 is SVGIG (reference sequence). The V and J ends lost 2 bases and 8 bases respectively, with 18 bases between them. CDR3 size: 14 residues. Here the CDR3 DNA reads TGTGCCTGGAGTCCCGATTGGGGGTATAAGGAAGCTTTCTTT. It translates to CAWSPDWGYKEAFF.